Listed here is a single TCR beta chain. Its specificity is not known. The primer mix had 60 Vbeta and 13 Jbeta primers. Assay used: immunoSEQ multiplex PCR; TCRdb lists only in-frame clones, some missing. In the table there are roughly 180,000 clones, 80% to 90% of which are singletons. These data belong to a study of cytomegalovirus exposure and HLA in healthy donors. General study findings and limits: Later analysis identified a missense DCLRE1C variant that was linked to TCR beta V- and J-gene trimming. Judged likely to be a sequencing artifact was a cluster of highly shared sequence variants. CMV serostatus was the sole immune exposure information available. Some V segments, including TRBV6-2 and TRBV6-3, were excluded as indistinguishable.

Trimming shortened V by 6 bases and J by 1 base, and 14 bases separated the two germline ends. Germline V CDR1 and CDR2: MRHNA, SNTAGT. The CDR3 is 15 residues long. The source of this sequence is a male donor in good health and CMV-seronegative. Input material: PBMCs. The V and J genes are TRBV6-4 and TRBJ2-3; a possible D gene is TRBD2 (5 bases). This chain's CDR3 is CASSSSFGGTDTQYF. CDR3 sequence (DNA): TGTGCCAGCAGCAGCTCCTTCGGGGGCACAGATACGCAGTATTTT.